Following are 22 T cell receptor beta chains from one sample sequenced in a study of Siglec-9 on CD8 T cells in melanoma (dated by TCRdb to the late 2010s). Libraries came from the immunoSEQ multiplex PCR assay. Imported from immuneACCESS, the table was reduced by TCRdb to in-frame sequences with V and J called. These copies leave out some clones; in studies compared against another copy, an unresolved V gene accounts for under half, and the cause of the remainder is not known. In all, the sample holds around 39,000 clones, and approximately 83% of those were seen once. Approximately 1.7% of the sample rests with the top ten. Sequencing was performed on Siglec-9- CD8+ T cells sorted from blood. The cell subset or site label, as the study defines it: CD8 T cells lacking Siglec-9. The receptor source for this set is a human donor in good health.

The gene calls are TRBV7-9 and TRBJ1-1; the D is unclear. V was shortened by 5 bases and J by 4 bases, with 11 bases between the two germline ends. This CDR3 is built from 13 residues. CDR1 SEHNR and CDR2 FQNEAQ come from the germline V gene (reference sequence). The CDR3 loop reads CASSVQRSTEAFF. The CDR3 nucleotides read TGTGCCAGCAGCGTCCAGAGATCCACTGAAGCTTTCTTT.

The chain links TRBV6-1 to TRBJ1-5; D gene uncertain. The V end was cut by 0 bases, the J end by 0 bases, with 9 bases between. The CDR3 length is 16 residues. From germline, CDR1 is MNHNS and CDR2 SASEGT. The CDR3: CASSEALAGSNQPQHF. In DNA form, the CDR3 reads TGTGCCAGCAGTGAAGCGTTGGCGGGTAGCAATCAGCCCCAGCATTTT.

This chain joins TRBV28 and TRBJ2-7, with D possibly being TRBD1 (6 bases). In germline, CDR1 is MDHEN, CDR2 SYDVKM. V was pared by 6 bases and J by 3 bases, with 15 bases between. The CDR3 covers 14 residues. In nucleotides, the CDR3 is TGTGCCAGCAGCCCGGACAGAGAGATCTACGAGCAGTACTTC. This gives the protein CASSPDREIYEQYF.

This chain links TRBV19 with TRBJ2-1; D possibly corresponds to TRBD2 (6 bases). Trimming took off 2 bases at V and 0 bases at J, with 11 bases between the two ends. The CDR3 has 16 amino acids. Germline values: CDR1 LNHDA, CDR2 SQIVND (reference sequence). The CDR3 sequence: CASSITLASSYNEQFF. CDR3 bases: TGTGCCAGTAGTATAACCCTAGCGAGCTCCTACAATGAGCAGTTCTTC.

This chain connects TRBV15 to TRBJ2-3; no clear D gene. Trimming pared 8 bases from V and 3 bases from J, leaving 9 bases between. Germline V gene sequence: CDR1 LNHNV, CDR2 YYDKDF (reference sequence). The CDR3 runs 12 residues. In DNA form, the CDR3 reads TGTGCCACCTCTGGGATTACAGATACGCAGTATTTT. Protein sequence: CATSGITDTQYF.

This clone was observed once. This chain links TRBV27 with TRBJ1-5, with D perhaps TRBD1 (5 bases). Trimming left V 3 bases short and J 7 bases short, with 13 bases between. This CDR3 is 14 amino acids long. Germline lookup yields CDR1 MNHEY and CDR2 SMNVEV (reference sequence). CDR3 amino acids: CASSFGGSSQPQHF. In nucleotides, the CDR3 is TGTGCCAGCAGTTTCGGGGGAAGTAGCCAGCCCCAGCATTTT.

The chain is built from TRBV11-3 and TRBJ2-2, with D unresolved. CDR3 size: 13 residues. Trimming shortened V by 5 bases and J by 3 bases, and 7 bases separated the two germline ends. Germline V gene lookup returns CDR1 SGHNT and CDR2 YENEEA. CDR3 residues: CASSPPDTGELFF. The CDR3 nucleotides are TGTGCCAGCAGCCCCCCGGACACCGGGGAGCTGTTTTTT.

CDR3 sequence: CASNLRVVTFF. The CDR3 DNA reads as TGTGCCAGCAACCTCAGGGTGGTGACTTTCTTT. The V call is TRBV28, the J call TRBJ1-1; maybe TRBD1 (5 bases). The V end lost 7 bases, the J end lost 12 bases, and 15 bases lay between the germline ends. In germline, CDR1 is MDHEN, CDR2 SYDVKM. There are 11 residues in the CDR3.

J is TRBJ2-7 and V is TRBV13; weak D call: TRBD1 (6 bases). Germline V gives CDR1 PRHDT, CDR2 FYEKMQ (reference sequence). V was pared by 5 bases and J by 1 base, with 12 bases between. The CDR3 loop spans 14 amino acids. Here the CDR3 DNA reads TGTGCCAGCAGCCACCGACAGGTTTCCTACGAGCAGTACTTC. Its protein is CASSHRQVSYEQYF. Full variable domain (remainder filled in from reference TRBV13 and TRBJ2-7): AAGVIQSPRHLIKEKRETATLKCYPIPRHDTVYWYQQGPGQDPQFLISFYEKMQSDKGSIPDRFSAQQFSDYHSELNMSSLELGDSALYFCASSHRQVSYEQYFGPGTRLTVT.

This clone was seen a handful of times. As DNA, the CDR3 is TGTGCCAGCAGTTTGATTACCGGGGCGCGGGATCAGCCCCAGCATTTT. Amino acids: CASSLITGARDQPQHF. The rearrangement joins TRBV28 to TRBJ1-5, with D possibly matching TRBD1 (5 bases). V was trimmed by 3 bases and J by 5 bases, leaving 17 bases between them. In germline, CDR1 is MDHEN, CDR2 SYDVKM. This CDR3 has 16 amino acids.

The J gene is TRBJ1-2, the V gene TRBV9; 8 nucleotides align to TRBD1. Unmatched junction bases numbered 5, after V lost 1 base and J lost 3 bases. Germline CDR1 reads SGDLS; CDR2 reads YYNGEE. This CDR3 region has 15 residues. The DNA for the CDR3 is TGTGCCAGCAGCGTACTTGCAGGGGGCTACTATGGCTACACCTTC. It yields the protein CASSVLAGGYYGYTF. Full variable domain (missing parts from reference TRBV9 and TRBJ1-2): DSGVTQTPKHLITATGQRVTLRCSPRSGDLSVYWYQQSLDQGLQFLIQYYNGEERAKGNILERFSAQQFPDLHSELNLSSLELGDSALYFCASSVLAGGYYGYTFGSGTRLTVV.

The genes are TRBV5-4 and TRBJ1-1; D may be TRBD1 (5 bases). Trimming cost V 0 bases and J 8 bases, with 8 bases left between them. This CDR3 region has 12 residues. Germline V gene lookup returns CDR1 SGHNT and CDR2 YYREEE (reference sequence). The CDR3, as DNA: TGTGCCAGCAGCTTGGGGGAGGGGGAAGCTTTCTTT. This codes for CASSLGEGEAFF.

CDR3 sequence reads: CSVEGLSYNEQFF. The CDR3 DNA reads as TGCAGCGTAGAGGGACTTTCCTACAATGAGCAGTTCTTC. The J gene is TRBJ2-1, the V gene TRBV29-1; the D gene is possibly TRBD2 (6 bases). The CDR3 is made up of 13 amino acids. The V end was cut by 6 bases, the J end by 1 base, with 10 bases between. Germline-derived CDR1 and CDR2 are SQVTM and ANQGSEA.

The V and J genes are TRBV4-1 and TRBJ2-3; D is possibly TRBD2 (6 bases). The V end was cut by 1 base, the J end by 3 bases, with 20 bases between. The CDR3 spans 18 residues. Per germline, CDR1 MGHRA and CDR2 YSYEKL. As DNA, the CDR3 is TGCGCCAGCAGCCAAGCCCGGTCTCTAGGAGGAGGGACAGATACGCAGTATTTT. This sequence encodes CASSQARSLGGGTDTQYF.

V and J are TRBV7-6 and TRBJ2-3, with TRBD2 matching 8 bases. The CDR3 runs to 15 residues. Germline V gives CDR1 SGHVS, CDR2 FNYEAQ. The junction had 3 bases not matched to a gene; V was cut back by 1 base and J by 3 bases. Written as DNA, the CDR3 is TGTGCCAGCAGCTTAGGACTAGCGCTGACAGATACGCAGTATTTT. As protein: CASSLGLALTDTQYF.

The chain joins TRBV25-1 to TRBJ1-3; D unclear. The V end lost 4 bases, the J end lost 4 bases, and 8 bases lay between the germline ends. Germline V lookup: CDR1 MGHDK, CDR2 SYGVNS. This CDR3 contains 13 residues. CDR3 residues: CASSVGVGNTIYF. The CDR3 DNA follows: TGTGCCAGCAGTGTGGGTGTCGGAAACACCATATATTTT.

CDR3 region: CASSLLQGVYEQYF. The DNA for the CDR3 is TGTGCCAGCAGCTTATTACAGGGGGTTTACGAGCAGTACTTC. This sequence joins TRBV7-8 and TRBJ2-7, with 8 positions matching TRBD1. This CDR3 is 14 amino acids long. Trimming took 2 bases from V and 4 from J; bases not matched to a gene: 4. Germline V lookup: CDR1 SGHVS, CDR2 FQNEAQ.

V and J are TRBV11-3 and TRBJ1-3; TRBD1 might be the D (5 bases). The CDR3 is made up of 16 amino acids. Per germline, CDR1 SGHNT and CDR2 YENEEA. The V end was cut by 2 bases, the J end by 0 bases, with 11 bases between. Written as DNA, the CDR3 is TGTGCCAGCAGCTTACGCGGGGCCGGCTCTGGAAACACCATATATTTT. This sequence encodes CASSLRGAGSGNTIYF.

The chain joins TRBV29-1 to TRBJ2-1; unclear D gene. Deletions cut 0 bases from V and 9 bases from J, with 9 bases between. This CDR3 is built from 12 residues. Looked up from germline, CDR1 is SQVTM and CDR2 is ANQGSEA. The CDR3 region has the DNA TGCAGCGTTGAAGACCTTAGGGTTGAGCAGTTCTTC. Residues: CSVEDLRVEQFF.

The chain has TRBV15 and TRBJ1-2; tentative D call: TRBD1 (5 bases). Trimming pared 0 bases from V and 2 bases from J, leaving 13 bases between. Per germline, CDR1 LNHNV and CDR2 YYDKDF (reference sequence). CDR3 length: 16 amino acids. CDR3 bases: TGTGCCACCAGCAGAGATCAGGAGGGGTTAAACTATGGCTACACCTTC. Amino acid sequence: CATSRDQEGLNYGYTF.

The rearrangement joins TRBV19 to TRBJ1-1; D may be TRBD1 (5 bases). Germline CDR1 LNHDA, CDR2 SQIVND (reference sequence). The CDR3 length is 17 residues. Trimming pared 0 bases from V and 0 bases from J, leaving 14 bases between. In DNA form, the CDR3 reads TGTGCCAGTAGTATAGAGGAGCTGGGACGGTTGAACACTGAAGCTTTCTTT. Its translation is CASSIEELGRLNTEAFF.

The rearrangement uses TRBV6-5 and TRBJ2-3, with TRBD2 matching 10 bases. This CDR3 has 15 amino acids. Trimming took 5 bases from V and 1 from J; bases not matched to a gene: 3. Germline CDR1 is MNHEY and CDR2 is SVGAGI. Here the CDR3 reads CASSLAGVRTDTQYF. CDR3 nucleotide sequence: TGTGCCAGCAGTCTAGCGGGAGTCCGCACAGATACGCAGTATTTT.